The 13 T cell receptor beta chains reported below all come from one sample, sequenced in a study of shared clonotypes between healthy human individuals. Profiled with immunoSEQ multiplex PCR; TCRdb holds only in-frame clones, not every one. The repertoire holds about 380,000 clones, with about 96% as singletons. The specimen was memory CD8+ T cells sorted from blood. Subset given: CD45RO+ cells pooled with CCR7-negative TemRA cells. Receptors originate from a man aged 25-45 years in good health.

This chain's CDR3 is CASTDGQVVGTEAFF. The CDR3 nucleotides are TGTGCCAGCACCGATGGACAGGTTGTCGGCACTGAAGCTTTCTTT. The chain couples TRBV28 to TRBJ1-1; 7 bases align to TRBD1. The CDR3 spans 15 residues. CDR1 MDHEN and CDR2 SYDVKM come from the germline V gene. With V trimmed by 7 bases and J by 4 bases, 12 bases remained unmatched.

The V and J genes are TRBV7-3 and TRBJ2-4; 9 bases are a match to TRBD1. The CDR3 totals 14 residues. V trimming: 4 bases; J trimming: 8 bases; junction bases outside the gene matches: 6. In germline, CDR1 is SGHTA, CDR2 FQGTGA. CDR3 loop: CASSSDRGMDIQYF. The CDR3 DNA follows: TGTGCCAGCAGCTCCGACAGGGGGATGGACATTCAGTACTTC. The entire variable domain, with the rest obtained from reference TRBV7-3 and TRBJ2-4, is as follows: GAGVSQTPSNKVTEKGKYVELRCDPISGHTALYWYRQSLGQGPEFLIYFQGTGAADDSGLPNDRFFAVRPEGSVSTLKIQRTERGDSAVYLCASSSDRGMDIQYFGAGTRLSVL.

The chain links TRBV5-1 to TRBJ2-5; perhaps TRBD1 as D (6 bases). Germline V gene data show CDR1 as SGHRS and CDR2 as YFSETQ. V was pared by 0 bases and J by 7 bases, with 13 bases between. The CDR3 has 14 amino acids. This chain's CDR3 is CASSLGTALGTQYF. In DNA, the CDR3 is TGCGCCAGCAGCTTGGGGACAGCGCTGGGGACCCAGTACTTC.

V and J are TRBV29-1 and TRBJ1-1; D uncertain. Germline assignment: CDR1 SQVTM and CDR2 ANQGSEA. The V gene lost 7 bases and the J gene lost 5 bases, with 17 bases spanning the gap. The CDR3 has 13 residues. CDR3 sequence: CSGSGRMGTEAFF. The CDR3 DNA follows: TGCAGCGGGAGTGGCAGGATGGGGACTGAAGCTTTCTTT.

V is TRBV19 and J is TRBJ2-7; D not resolved. Germline CDR1 reads LNHDA; CDR2 reads SQIVND (reference sequence). V gave up 4 bases and J gave up 3 bases, with 10 bases separating them. The CDR3 has 13 amino acids. In DNA form, the CDR3 reads TGTGCCAGTAGTAAAGAAACGCGCTACGAGCAGTACTTC. Its protein is CASSKETRYEQYF.

The rearrangement joins TRBV20-1 to TRBJ2-2; 8 nucleotides agree with TRBD2. Trimming removed 6 bases from V and 9 bases from J; junction bases left unmatched: 3. The CDR3 totals 11 residues. CDR1 is DFQATT, CDR2 SNEGSKA, per germline (reference sequence). CDR3 sequence reads: CSASGGRELFF. In DNA form, the CDR3 reads TGCAGTGCCAGCGGGGGTAGGGAGCTGTTTTTT.

The V gene is TRBV28, the J gene TRBJ2-1, with D uncertain. Germline values: CDR1 MDHEN, CDR2 SYDVKM. V gave up 2 bases and J gave up 7 bases, with 18 bases separating them. The CDR3 runs to 16 residues. The CDR3 reads CASSLVLSLLGNEQFF. The CDR3 nucleotides read TGTGCCAGCAGTTTAGTCCTTTCCCTCCTAGGGAATGAGCAGTTCTTC.

The rearrangement links TRBV6-6 to TRBJ2-2, with D perhaps assigned TRBD1 or TRBD2 (5 bases each). The ends were cut back, 2 bases at V and 6 bases at J, with 13 bases in the middle. CDR3 size: 15 residues. Per germline, CDR1 MNHNY and CDR2 SVGAGI (reference sequence). The CDR3 reads CASSYSLRGAGELFF. The CDR3 DNA reads as TGTGCCAGCAGTTACAGCCTCCGAGGGGCCGGGGAGCTGTTTTTT.

This clone appeared a single time. The chain has TRBV11-3 and TRBJ2-4; D is undetermined. The CDR3 is 13 amino acids. Germline V gene sequence: CDR1 SGHNT, CDR2 YENEEA. V lost 0 bases, J lost 8 bases, and 8 bases lay in between. The DNA of the CDR3 is TGTGCCAGCAGCTTAGAAGGTCAGGACATTCAGTACTTC. This gives the protein CASSLEGQDIQYF.

The V and J genes are TRBV9 and TRBJ2-5; 8 bases are a match to TRBD2. CDR3 length: 13 residues. The junction had 4 bases not matched to a gene; V was cut back by 4 bases and J by 5 bases. The germline V gene has CDR1 SGDLS and CDR2 YYNGEE. In DNA, the CDR3 is TGTGCCAGCAGCCCCCGGGGGGGGGAGACCCAGTACTTC. It translates to CASSPRGGETQYF.

This rearrangement joins TRBV28 to TRBJ1-4, with D unresolved. V lost 6 bases and J lost 3, with 14 bases in between. CDR1 MDHEN and CDR2 SYDVKM come from the germline V gene. The CDR3 covers 15 residues. The CDR3 loop reads CASRGTFLANEKLFF. In nucleotides, the CDR3 is TGTGCCAGCAGGGGAACGTTTTTGGCTAATGAAAAACTGTTTTTT.

This rearrangement joins TRBV5-1 to TRBJ1-1; D may be TRBD1 (5 bases). The V end was cut by 0 bases, the J end by 3 bases, with 9 bases between. This CDR3 comprises 14 residues. Germline V gives CDR1 SGHRS, CDR2 YFSETQ. Here the CDR3 reads CASSLAAGDTEAFF. The CDR3 DNA reads as TGCGCCAGCAGCTTGGCCGCGGGGGACACTGAAGCTTTCTTT.

The CDR3 loop reads CASSLGSLSNQPQHF. DNA for the CDR3: TGTGCCAGCAGCTTAGGATCCCTTAGCAATCAGCCCCAGCATTTT. The chain recombines TRBV7-9 with TRBJ1-5, with D hard to call. With 1 base removed from V and 0 bases from J, the gap between germline ends came to 7 bases. Germline V CDR1 and CDR2: SEHNR, FQNEAQ (reference sequence). The CDR3 has 15 amino acids.